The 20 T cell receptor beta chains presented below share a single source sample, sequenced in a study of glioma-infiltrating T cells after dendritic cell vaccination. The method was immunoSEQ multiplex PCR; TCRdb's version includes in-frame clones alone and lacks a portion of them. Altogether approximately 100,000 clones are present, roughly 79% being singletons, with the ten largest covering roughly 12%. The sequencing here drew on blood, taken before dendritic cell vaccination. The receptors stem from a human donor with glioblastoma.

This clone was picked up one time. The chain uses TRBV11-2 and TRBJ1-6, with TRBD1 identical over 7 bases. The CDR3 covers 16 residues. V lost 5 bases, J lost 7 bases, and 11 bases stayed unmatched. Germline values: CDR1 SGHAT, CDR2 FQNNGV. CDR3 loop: CASSKPWTGANSPLHF. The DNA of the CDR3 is TGTGCCAGCAGCAAACCCTGGACAGGAGCCAATTCACCCCTCCACTTT.

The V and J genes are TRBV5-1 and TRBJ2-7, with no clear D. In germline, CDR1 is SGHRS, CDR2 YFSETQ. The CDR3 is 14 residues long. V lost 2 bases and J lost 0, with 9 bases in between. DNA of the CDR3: TGCGCCAGCAGCTTCGGTGTTAGCTCCTACGAGCAGTACTTC. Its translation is CASSFGVSSYEQYF.

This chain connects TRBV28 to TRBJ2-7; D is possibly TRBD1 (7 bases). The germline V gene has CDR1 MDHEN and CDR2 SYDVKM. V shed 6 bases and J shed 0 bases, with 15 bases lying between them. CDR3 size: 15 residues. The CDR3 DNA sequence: TGTGCCAGCAGGGAGGGACAGCTACTCTCCTACGAGCAGTACTTC. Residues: CASREGQLLSYEQYF. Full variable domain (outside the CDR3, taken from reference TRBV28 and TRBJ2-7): DVKVTQSSRYLVKRTGEKVFLECVQDMDHENMFWYRQDPGLGLRLIYFSYDVKMKEKGDIPEGYSVSREKKERFSLILESASTNQTSMYLCASREGQLLSYEQYFGPGTRLTVT.

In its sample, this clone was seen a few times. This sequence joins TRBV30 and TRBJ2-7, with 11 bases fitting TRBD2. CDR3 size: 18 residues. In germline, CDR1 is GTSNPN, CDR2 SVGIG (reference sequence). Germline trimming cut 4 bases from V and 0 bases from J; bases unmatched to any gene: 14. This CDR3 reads CAWNRPDSGGASSYEQYF. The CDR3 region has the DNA TGTGCCTGGAACAGGCCAGATAGCGGGGGGGCAAGCTCCTACGAGCAGTACTTC.

CDR3 bases: TGTGCCAGCAGCGGACAGGGGGCTTTTCAGCCCCAGCATTTT. It codes for CASSGQGAFQPQHF. The rearrangement uses TRBV6-1 and TRBJ1-5, with 11 bases identical to TRBD1. Trimming cost V 6 bases and J 6 bases; bases outside gene matches: 4. Germline assignment: CDR1 MNHNS and CDR2 SASEGT. The CDR3 length is 14 residues.

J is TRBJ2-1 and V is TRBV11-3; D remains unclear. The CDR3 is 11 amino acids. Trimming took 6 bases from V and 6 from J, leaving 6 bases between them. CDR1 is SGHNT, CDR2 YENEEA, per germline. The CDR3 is CASRAVNEQFF. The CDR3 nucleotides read TGTGCCAGCAGAGCTGTCAATGAGCAGTTCTTC.

DNA of the CDR3: TGTGCCAGCAGCTTGGCCCCCGGGGACACCATATATTTT. It codes for CASSLAPGDTIYF. This chain connects TRBV5-4 to TRBJ1-3, with unresolved D. The CDR3 has 13 residues. CDR1 and CDR2 (germline): SGHNT, YYREEE (reference sequence). V was clipped by 0 bases and J by 8 bases, with 9 bases between them.

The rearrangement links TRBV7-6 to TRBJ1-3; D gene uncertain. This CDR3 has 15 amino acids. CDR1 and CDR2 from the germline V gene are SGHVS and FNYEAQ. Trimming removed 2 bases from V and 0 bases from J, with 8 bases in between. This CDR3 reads CASSLSVGSGNTIYF. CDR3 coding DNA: TGTGCCAGCAGCTTAAGCGTGGGCTCTGGAAACACCATATATTTT.

The CDR3: CASSIRTLIGNTIYF. CDR3 nucleotide sequence: TGTGCCAGTAGTATCAGGACTTTAATCGGAAACACCATATATTTT. The chain is built from TRBV19 and TRBJ1-3; unclear D gene. Trimming cost V 3 bases and J 4 bases, with 13 bases left between them. In germline, CDR1 is LNHDA, CDR2 SQIVND (reference sequence). The CDR3 is made up of 15 amino acids.

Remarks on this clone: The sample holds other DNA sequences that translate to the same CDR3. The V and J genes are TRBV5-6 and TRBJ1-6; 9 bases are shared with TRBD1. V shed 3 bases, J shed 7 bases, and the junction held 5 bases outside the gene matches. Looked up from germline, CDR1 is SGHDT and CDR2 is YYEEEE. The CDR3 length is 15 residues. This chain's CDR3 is CASSWGTGRNSPLHF. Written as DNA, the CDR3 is TGTGCCAGCAGCTGGGGGACAGGGAGAAATTCACCCCTCCACTTT.

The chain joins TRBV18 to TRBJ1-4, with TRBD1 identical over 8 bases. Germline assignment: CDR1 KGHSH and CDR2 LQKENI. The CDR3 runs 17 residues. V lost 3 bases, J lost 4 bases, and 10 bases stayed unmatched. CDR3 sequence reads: CASSPLQGALGNEKLFF. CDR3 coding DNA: TGTGCCAGCTCACCTCTCCAGGGGGCTCTTGGTAATGAAAAACTGTTTTTT. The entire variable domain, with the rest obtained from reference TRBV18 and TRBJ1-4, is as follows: NAGVMQNPRHLVRRRGQEARLRCSPMKGHSHVYWYRQLPEEGLKFMVYLQKENIIDESGMPKERFSAEFPKEGPSILRIQQVVRGDSAAYFCASSPLQGALGNEKLFFGSGTQLSVL.

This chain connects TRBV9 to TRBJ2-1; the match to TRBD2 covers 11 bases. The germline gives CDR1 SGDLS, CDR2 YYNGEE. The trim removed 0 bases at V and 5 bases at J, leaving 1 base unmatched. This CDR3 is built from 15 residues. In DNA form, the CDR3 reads TGTGCCAGCAGCGTAGAACTAGCGGGGGACAATGAGCAGTTCTTC. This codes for CASSVELAGDNEQFF.

CDR3 nucleotides: TGTGCCAGCAGCCCCCGAGGAGCGCTCTCTGGAAACACCATATATTTT. This codes for CASSPRGALSGNTIYF. The chain is built from TRBV7-9 and TRBJ1-3, with D unresolved. Germline V CDR1 and CDR2: SEHNR, FQNEAQ (reference sequence). Trimming removed 5 bases at V and 0 bases at J, with 14 bases between. CDR3 length: 16 amino acids.

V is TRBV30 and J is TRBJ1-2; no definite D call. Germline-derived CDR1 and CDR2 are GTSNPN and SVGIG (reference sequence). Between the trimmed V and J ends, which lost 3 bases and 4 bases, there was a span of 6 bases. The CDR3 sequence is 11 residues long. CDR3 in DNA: TGTGCCTGGAGGTATTCCTATGGCTACACCTTC. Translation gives CAWRYSYGYTF.

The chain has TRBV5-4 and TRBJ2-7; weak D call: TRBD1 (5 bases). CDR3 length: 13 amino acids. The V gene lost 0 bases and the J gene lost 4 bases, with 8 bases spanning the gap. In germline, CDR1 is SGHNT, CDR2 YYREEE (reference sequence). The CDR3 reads CASSLAGLYEQYF. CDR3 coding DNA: TGTGCCAGCAGCTTGGCAGGGCTGTACGAGCAGTACTTC.

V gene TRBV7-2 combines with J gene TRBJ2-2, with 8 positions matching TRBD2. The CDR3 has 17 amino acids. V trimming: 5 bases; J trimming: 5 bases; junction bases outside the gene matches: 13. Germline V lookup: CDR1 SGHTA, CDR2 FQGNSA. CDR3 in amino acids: CASSPHVGGAGTGELFF. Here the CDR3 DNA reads TGTGCCAGCAGCCCCCATGTCGGGGGGGCTGGGACCGGGGAGCTGTTTTTT. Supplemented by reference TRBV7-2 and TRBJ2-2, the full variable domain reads GAGVSQSPSNKVTEKGKDVELRCDPISGHTALYWYRQSLGQGLEFLIYFQGNSAPDKSGLPSDRFSAERTGGSVSTLTIQRTQQEDSAVYLCASSPHVGGAGTGELFFGEGSRLTVL.

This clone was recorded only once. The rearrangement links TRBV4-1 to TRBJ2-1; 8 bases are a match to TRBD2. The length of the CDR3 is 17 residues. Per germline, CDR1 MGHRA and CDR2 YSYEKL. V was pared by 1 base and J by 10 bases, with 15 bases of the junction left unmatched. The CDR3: CASSQGGTSTLLREQFF. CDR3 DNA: TGCGCCAGCAGCCAAGGCGGGACTAGTACCCTCCTAAGAGAGCAGTTCTTC.

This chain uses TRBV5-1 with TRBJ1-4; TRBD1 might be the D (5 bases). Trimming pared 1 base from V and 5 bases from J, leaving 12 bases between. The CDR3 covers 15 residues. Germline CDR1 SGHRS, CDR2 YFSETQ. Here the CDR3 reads CASSLLRGRNEKLFF. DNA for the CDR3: TGCGCCAGCAGCTTGCTTAGGGGCCGAAATGAAAAACTGTTTTTT.

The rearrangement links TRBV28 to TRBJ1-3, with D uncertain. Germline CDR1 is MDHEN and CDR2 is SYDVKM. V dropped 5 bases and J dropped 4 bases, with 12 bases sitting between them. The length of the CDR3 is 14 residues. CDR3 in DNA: TGTGCCAGCAGTCTCCGAAGTAGAGGAAACACCATATATTTT. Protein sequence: CASSLRSRGNTIYF.

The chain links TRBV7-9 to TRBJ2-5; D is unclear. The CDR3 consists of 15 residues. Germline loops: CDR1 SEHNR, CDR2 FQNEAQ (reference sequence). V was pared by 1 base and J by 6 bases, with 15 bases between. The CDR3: CASSLGIRGEKTQYF. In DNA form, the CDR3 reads TGTGCCAGCAGCTTAGGTATACGCGGCGAAAAGACCCAGTACTTC.